These T cell receptor beta chains were read from a single sample in a study of Ad26.COV2.S vaccination and SARS-CoV-2 variants. This table comes from immunoSEQ multiplex PCR, and its TCRdb copy is limited to in-frame clones, with some not included. The sample has approximately 400,000 clones, around 82% seen once; the top ten hold about 7.4%. The input for sequencing was peripheral blood, taken in a trial of Ad26.COV2.S vaccine versus placebo. The receptor set was obtained from a person between 18 and 65 years old who received the Ad26.COV2.S COVID-19 vaccine or a placebo. The CDR3 runs from the conserved cysteine through the conserved F or W. A D gene is named only where the DNA matches it firmly. Some rows have no size entry. The others give once, few or many, or a class for an expanded clone.

15,TRBV5-1,TRBJ2-1,-,TRBD2,CASSWGTTAYNEQFF,TGCGCCAGCAGCTGGGGGACTACCGCGTACAATGAGCAGTTCTTC
13,TRBV6-5,TRBJ1-1,-,-,CASRLTPNTEAFF,TGTGCCAGCAGACTGACACCGAACACTGAAGCTTTCTTT
15,TRBV4-2,TRBJ1-5,-,-,CASSHQQYSNQPQHF,TGTGCCAGCAGCCATCAACAATATAGCAATCAGCCCCAGCATTTT
15,TRBV7-2,TRBJ2-7,many,TRBD1,CASSENQGAPYEQYF,TGTGCCAGCAGCGAGAACCAGGGGGCCCCCTACGAGCAGTACTTC
14,TRBV4-1,TRBJ1-6,-,TRBD1,CASSLGQGSSPLHF,TGCGCCAGCAGCCTAGGACAGGGGAGTTCACCCCTCCACTTT
18,TRBV4-3,TRBJ2-1,-,TRBD1,CASSQERVRTGFHNEQFF,TGCGCCAGCAGCCAAGAAAGGGTCAGGACAGGCTTCCACAATGAGCAGTTCTTC
20,TRBV3-1/TRBV3-2,TRBJ2-4,-,-,CASSQVGPQRLLLAKNIQYF,TGTGCCAGCAGCCAAGTAGGTCCACAGCGACTCCTTCTAGCCAAAAACATTCAGTACTTC
12,TRBV28,TRBJ1-5,few,-,CASRPGDQPQHF,TGTGCCAGCCGCCCAGGGGATCAGCCCCAGCATTTT
15,TRBV27,TRBJ1-2,-,-,CASSLSGGSNYGYTF,TGTGCCAGCAGTTTATCGGGCGGGTCTAACTATGGCTACACCTTC
13,TRBV11-3,TRBJ2-4,once,-,CASSLGARNIQYF,TGTGCCAGCAGCTTAGGGGCACGCAACATTCAGTACTTC
15,TRBV11-2,TRBJ2-2,-,-,CASSLSTGYTGELFF,TGTGCCAGCAGCTTAAGTACGGGGTACACCGGGGAGCTGTTTTTT
15,TRBV24-1,TRBJ2-7,-,TRBD1,CATSDPGQGSYEQYF,TGTGCCACCAGTGACCCGGGACAGGGGAGCTACGAGCAGTACTTC
13,TRBV5-1,TRBJ2-5,-,-,CASSEGPQETQYF,TGCGCCAGCAGCGAGGGACCCCAAGAGACCCAGTACTTC
16,TRBV25-1,TRBJ1-5,-,-,CASSEWEGRSNQPQHF,TGTGCCAGCAGTGAATGGGAGGGAAGGAGCAATCAGCCCCAGCATTTT
13,TRBV24-1,TRBJ2-1,once,TRBD1,CATGQGPSSEQFF,TGTGCCACGGGACAGGGGCCGAGTAGTGAGCAGTTCTTC
16,TRBV4-1,TRBJ1-2,-,-,CASSQGATLGRDGYTF,TGCGCCAGCAGCCAAGGGGCTACTTTGGGCAGGGATGGCTACACCTTC
13,TRBV19,TRBJ1-6,-,TRBD1,CASSQDRDSPLHF,TGTGCCAGTAGTCAGGACAGGGATTCACCCCTCCACTTT
15,TRBV6-5,TRBJ2-2,few,-,CASKDSRADTGELFF,TGTGCCAGCAAGGATAGCAGGGCGGACACCGGGGAGCTGTTTTTT
14,TRBV3-1/TRBV3-2,TRBJ1-4,-,TRBD1,CASRLHRGGEKLFF,TGTGCCAGCAGACTCCACAGGGGTGGCGAAAAACTGTTTTTT
16,TRBV11-3,TRBJ1-1,-,-,CASSLAIFTGWSEAFF,TGTGCCAGCAGCTTGGCGATTTTTACAGGGTGGTCTGAAGCTTTCTTT
14,TRBV28,TRBJ2-7,-,-,CASSQYWVSYEQYF,TGTGCCAGCAGCCAGTATTGGGTCTCCTACGAGCAGTACTTC
14,TRBV7-3,TRBJ2-3,-,-,CASSLLGATDTQYF,TGTGCCAGCTCATTACTCGGAGCGACAGATACGCAGTATTTT
13,TRBV7-9,TRBJ1-6,-,-,CASSFWMDSPLHF,TGTGCCAGCAGCTTCTGGATGGATTCACCCCTCCACTTT
16,TRBV3-1/TRBV3-2,TRBJ2-2,-,-,CASSQDNPGGTGELFF,TGTGCCAGCAGCCAAGATAACCCCGGGGGAACCGGGGAGCTGTTTTTT
13,TRBV27,TRBJ2-7,-,TRBD1,CASWDRAGYEQYF,TGTGCCAGCTGGGACAGGGCGGGGTACGAGCAGTACTTC
15,TRBV21-1,TRBJ2-7,-,-,CASSARTSGSNEQYF,TGTGCCAGCAGCGCCCGGACTAGCGGGAGTAACGAGCAGTACTTC
15,TRBV7-8,TRBJ1-5,-,-,CASSPRVQGNQPQHF,TGTGCCAGCAGCCCGAGGGTGCAGGGCAATCAGCCCCAGCATTTT
17,TRBV30,TRBJ1-4,-,-,CAWSRGGLPGANEKLFF,TGTGCCTGGAGCCGTGGGGGCCTCCCAGGGGCTAATGAAAAACTGTTTTTT
14,TRBV6-6,TRBJ1-1,-,-,CASRPRGQITEAFF,TGTGCCAGCAGACCTAGAGGACAGATCACTGAAGCTTTCTTT
18,TRBV29-1,TRBJ2-1,once,TRBD2,CSVEGGLAGRGRYNEQFF,TGCAGCGTTGAAGGAGGGCTAGCGGGCCGGGGGCGGTACAATGAGCAGTTCTTC
15,TRBV14,TRBJ1-2,-,-,CASSQDWGAGYGYTF,TGTGCCAGCAGCCAAGATTGGGGGGCTGGCTATGGCTACACCTTC
13,TRBV18,TRBJ2-1,-,-,CASSPPSNNEQFF,TGTGCCAGCTCACCACCGTCGAACAATGAGCAGTTCTTC
17,TRBV12-2,TRBJ2-1,-,-,CASRLAGGPNPYNEQFF,TGTGCAAGTCGCTTAGCGGGTGGCCCAAACCCCTACAATGAGCAGTTCTTC
15,TRBV6-1,TRBJ2-7,-,TRBD1,CASSSQGQGPYEQYF,TGTGCCAGCAGCTCCCAGGGACAGGGACCTTACGAGCAGTACTTC
15,TRBV5-1,TRBJ2-5,-,-,CASSYSPGQQETQYF,TGCGCCAGCAGCTATAGCCCTGGACAGCAAGAGACCCAGTACTTC
16,TRBV18,TRBJ1-2,-,TRBD1,CASSPLPGQGARGYTF,TGTGCCAGCTCACCGTTACCGGGACAGGGGGCGAGGGGCTACACCTTC
10,TRBV10-1,TRBJ2-7,-,-,CARDSYEQYF,TGCGCCAGGGACTCCTACGAGCAGTACTTC
16,TRBV7-9,TRBJ1-3,few,-,CASSGHSGMTGNTIYF,TGTGCCAGCAGCGGCCATTCGGGAATGACTGGAAACACCATATATTTT
15,TRBV5-8,TRBJ1-4,-,-,CASSLRDTEGEKLFF,TGTGCCAGCAGCCTCCGGGACACCGAGGGTGAAAAACTGTTTTTT
13,TRBV5-1,TRBJ2-7,-,-,CASSRVGSDEQYF,TGCGCCAGCAGCAGGGTGGGAAGCGACGAGCAGTACTTC
15,TRBV7-2,TRBJ1-5,-,-,CASSLNQGNNQPQHF,TGTGCCAGCAGCCTCAACCAAGGGAACAATCAGCCCCAGCATTTT
14,TRBV11-3,TRBJ2-7,-,-,CASSPGGRGYEQYF,TGTGCCAGCAGCCCGGGGGGCAGGGGATACGAGCAGTACTTC
15,TRBV5-1,TRBJ2-3,-,TRBD2,CASSSGTSGGDTQYF,TGCGCCAGCAGCTCCGGGACTAGCGGTGGAGATACGCAGTATTTT
15,TRBV2,TRBJ2-7,-,-,CASTKGGSFSYEQYF,TGTGCCAGCACCAAGGGGGGCTCATTCTCCTACGAGCAGTACTTC
14,TRBV5-1,TRBJ2-7,-,-,CASNNGRTYYEQYF,TGCGCCAGCAACAACGGCCGGACCTACTACGAGCAGTACTTC
13,TRBV5-1,TRBJ2-5,-,-,CASRPGVGETQYF,TGCGCCAGCAGACCAGGGGTCGGGGAGACCCAGTACTTC
13,TRBV6-5,TRBJ2-3,-,-,CASSYRGTDTQYF,TGTGCCAGCAGTTATAGGGGTACAGATACGCAGTATTTT
15,TRBV6-5,TRBJ1-2,-,-,CASSYSAEGGYGYTF,TGTGCCAGCAGTTACTCTGCAGAGGGCGGGTATGGCTACACCTTC
13,TRBV6-5,TRBJ1-1,-,-,CASSYVGGPEAFF,TGTGCCAGCAGTTATGTGGGGGGCCCTGAAGCTTTCTTT